Each of the 2 T cell receptor beta chains below was sequenced from the same sample in a study of blood T cell repertoires in COVID-19. The table came from immunoSEQ multiplex PCR; TCRdb's copy has only in-frame clones and leaves some out. Among some 38,000 clones, about 85% were seen once, and the ten largest hold around 20%. The sample comprised peripheral blood. Receptors originate from a man between 65 and 79 years old with acute or convalescent COVID-19.

This clone has only a few counts. The rearrangement joins TRBV7-3 to TRBJ2-3; TRBD2 matches at 11 bases. Germline loops: CDR1 SGHTA, CDR2 FQGTGA. There are 17 residues in the CDR3. V lost 5 bases to trimming and J lost 0 bases; unmatched junction nucleotides: 7. Written as DNA, the CDR3 is TGTGCCAGCAGCCTTACTCTAGCGGGAGGCAGCACAGATACGCAGTATTTT. Translated, it gives CASSLTLAGGSTDTQYF.

The V and J genes are TRBV6-2 or TRBV6-3 and TRBJ2-1; D may be TRBD1 (5 bases). From germline, CDR1 is MNHEY and CDR2 SVGEGT. This CDR3 spans 13 amino acids. V gave up 5 bases and J gave up 3 bases, with 8 bases separating them. The CDR3 spells CASSPTDYNEQFF. The DNA of the CDR3 is TGTGCCAGCAGTCCGACAGACTACAATGAGCAGTTCTTC.